This T cell receptor beta chain was identified in a study of shared clonotypes between healthy human individuals. In the study overall: A couple of women and a few men aged 18 to 49 served as donors.

Germline CDR1 SGHTA, CDR2 FQGNSA. With 11 bases clipped from V and 1 base from J, the junction kept 4 bases outside the gene matches. The CDR3 has 13 amino acids. Authors' methods: ImmunoSEQ yielded junction-only sequences lacking quality scores, so filtering differed. TCRdb's table, derived via immunoSEQ multiplex PCR, lists solely in-frame clones and lacks some. V and J calls and clone size follow that table, whereas D and trimming were derived from the DNA. The sample contains roughly 2.2 million clones, 80% to 95% of which appear only once. The TCR comes from a young man in good health. Some clones in this sample may be carry-over from other donors' samples. The V and J genes are TRBV7-2 and TRBJ2-2; 7 bases line up with TRBD2. Source material: naive CD4+ T cells from PBMCs. Indicated subset: CD45RA+ positively selected. The CDR3 region is CALERENTGELFF. The DNA of the CDR3 is TGTGCCTTGGAGCGGGAGAACACCGGGGAGCTGTTTTTT.